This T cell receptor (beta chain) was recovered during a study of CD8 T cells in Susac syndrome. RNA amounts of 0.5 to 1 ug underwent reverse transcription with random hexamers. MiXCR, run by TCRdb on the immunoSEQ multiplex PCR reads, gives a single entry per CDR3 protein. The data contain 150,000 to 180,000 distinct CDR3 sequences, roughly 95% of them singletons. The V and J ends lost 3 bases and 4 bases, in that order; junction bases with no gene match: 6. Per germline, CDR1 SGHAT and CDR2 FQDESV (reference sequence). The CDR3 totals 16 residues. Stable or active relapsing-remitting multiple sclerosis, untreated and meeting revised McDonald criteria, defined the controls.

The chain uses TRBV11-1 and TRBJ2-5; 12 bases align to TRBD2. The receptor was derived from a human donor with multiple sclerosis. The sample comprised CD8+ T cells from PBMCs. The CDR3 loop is CASSLPTSGGRETQYF. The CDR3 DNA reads TGTGCCAGCAGCTTGCCGACTAGCGGGGGTCGAGAGACCCAGTACTTC. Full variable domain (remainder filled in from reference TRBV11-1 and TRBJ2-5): EAEVAQSPRYKITEKSQAVAFWCDPISGHATLYWYRQILGQGPELLVQFQDESVVDDSQLPKDRFSAERLKGVDSTLKIQPAELGDSAMYLCASSLPTSGGRETQYFGPGTRLLVL.